This T cell receptor beta chain was captured in a study of T cell changes during pregnancy in multiple sclerosis. Per germline, CDR1 SGHTA and CDR2 FQGNSA. Germline trimming cut 3 bases from V and 0 bases from J; bases unmatched to any gene: 3. CDR3 size: 16 residues. Produced via immunoSEQ multiplex PCR; TCRdb's table is partial and in-frame only. The sample shows 89,000 or so clones, about 89% of them seen only once. The chain has TRBV7-2 and TRBJ2-2; 8 positions match TRBD1. Sequenced here: PBMCs, sampled in the first trimester of pregnancy. This receptor was identified in a female donor in good health, serving as a control in a pregnancy study. Some clones in this sample may be carry-over from other donors' samples. CDR3 nucleotides: TGTGCCAGCAGCTTCCCAGGGGGCACGAACACCGGGGAGCTGTTTTTT. It yields the protein CASSFPGGTNTGELFF.